This is a list of T cell receptor beta chains from one sample in a study of T cells expressing NK-cell markers. TCRdb re-analyzed the 5' RACE reads; it lists each CDR3 protein once, without DNA. The listing records about 170,000 distinct CDR3 sequences. The material sequenced was blood T cells: a sorted CD56 or NKG2C T cell subset, CD4+ or CD8+ T cells, or bulk PBMC T cells (not recorded which). The origin of the receptors is a man aged 18-75 years in good health. CDR3s include the opening cysteine and the closing phenylalanine or tryptophan.

v_call,j_call,cdr3_aa
TRBV5-6,TRBJ2-5,CASSGDRGNQETQYF
TRBV21-1,TRBJ1-3,CASSKTTTYSGNTIYF
TRBV9,TRBJ2-1,CASSASVAGGRENEQFF
TRBV28,TRBJ2-3,CASRIEGWGADDTQYF
TRBV10-3,TRBJ2-7,CAISAPGDGQYEQYF
TRBV6-1,TRBJ1-2,CASTGGNHNYGYTF
TRBV12-3/TRBV12-4,TRBJ1-2,CASSPGGSYTF
TRBV11-2,TRBJ1-1,CASSLYNRGTEAFF
TRBV3-1,TRBJ2-7,CASSQAGGVGYEQYF
TRBV6-1,TRBJ2-3,CASRGRVEYTDTQYF
TRBV28,TRBJ2-1,CASTDRTGEYNEQFF
TRBV29-1,TRBJ2-1,CSVDGPGQSSYNEQFF
TRBV20-1,TRBJ2-7,CSAEPGTAKYEQYF
TRBV20-1,TRBJ2-3,CSAHYGGGGRTDTQYF
TRBV19,TRBJ1-5,CASMTGGGNQPQHF
TRBV15,TRBJ1-1,CATSREGRADTEAFF
TRBV7-9,TRBJ1-4,CASSVLPGQPTNEKLFF